This TCR beta chain was retrieved from a study of CD8 T cells in Susac syndrome. Trimming at V came to 5 bases and at J to 1 base, leaving 15 bases not matched to a gene. Germline CDR1 reads LGHDT; CDR2 reads YNNKEL (reference sequence). The CDR3 totals 18 residues. The RNA input was 0.5 to 1 ug, and it was reverse transcribed with random hexamers. Amplification of the TCR beta CDR3 was carried out by immunoSEQ multiplex PCR, which spanned a total of 54 Vbeta and 13 Jbeta segments. TCRdb called the immunoSEQ multiplex PCR reads again in MiXCR, with one record for every CDR3 protein. The data show hundreds of thousands of distinct CDR3 sequences, approximately 91% seen once.

The sequence came from a human donor with multiple sclerosis. V and J are TRBV3-1 and TRBJ2-7; the match to TRBD2 covers 9 bases. The source material was CD8+ T cells from PBMCs. The CDR3 reads CASSARGGLAGISYEQYF. For the CDR3, the DNA is TGTGCCAGCAGCGCCAGAGGGGGGCTAGCGGGAATATCCTACGAGCAGTACTTC.